The present T cell receptor beta chain was sequenced within a study of blood T cells in healthy people across ages. About this clonotype itself: The antigen remains undetermined.

Ranging in age from about 6 to 90, the donors were healthy Caucasian individuals from Russia. Total RNA, at least 5.5 micrograms per sample, was extracted from PBMCs. A second PCR, run for about 7 to 11 cycles, used a sample-barcoded 5' primer plus a J-beta primer mix. Each cDNA was tagged by a template-switch adaptor containing 12 random nucleotides. MiXCR, run by TCRdb on the 5' RACE reads, gives a single entry per CDR3 protein. This table holds 850,000 or so distinct CDR3 sequences, around 28% found once. CDR3 length: 13 amino acids. Trimming cost V 5 bases and J 8 bases; bases outside gene matches: 7. Germline assignment: CDR1 DFQATT and CDR2 SNEGSKA (reference sequence). Study-wide points: Estimated diversity that came from one million T cells was considered an underestimate.

Sequences were obtained from blood. This TCR came from a woman over 75 in good health. This chain connects TRBV20-1 to TRBJ1-2; 11 bases align to TRBD1. This chain's CDR3 is CSAGPGQGGGYTF. The CDR3 nucleotides read TGCAGTGCTGGACCGGGACAGGGGGGCGGCTACACCTTC.